These T cell receptor beta chains were read from a single sample in a study of CD8+CD57+ T cells in acquired aplastic anemia. MiXCR, run by TCRdb on the reads, gives a single entry per CDR3 protein. The profile shows about 190,000 distinct CDR3 sequences, about 53% of them singletons. Input material: sorted CD4+, CD8+, or CD8+CD57+ T cells (not recorded which) from PBMCs. These receptors were collected from a human donor in good health, serving as a control. CDR3s include the opening cysteine and the closing phenylalanine or tryptophan. Fields, in order: J gene, clone size, CDR3 length, D gene, V gene, CDR3 DNA, CDR3 protein. A D gene is named only where the DNA matches it firmly. A clone size is listed for some rows: how often the clone was seen (once, few, many), or a class if it is expanded.

J gene: TRBJ1-2; clone size: NA; CDR3 length: 13; D gene: NA; V gene: TRBV7-9; CDR3 DNA: TGTGCCAGCAGCCTAAACAGTAACTATGGCTACACCTTC; CDR3 protein: CASSLNSNYGYTF
J gene: TRBJ1-1; clone size: many; CDR3 length: 20; D gene: NA; V gene: TRBV7-2; CDR3 DNA: TGTGCCAGCAGCCCCATTACCCTGTGGGTAAGGAGGGGGATGAACACTGAAGCTTTCTTT; CDR3 protein: CASSPITLWVRRGMNTEAFF
J gene: TRBJ1-3; clone size: NA; CDR3 length: 17; D gene: NA; V gene: TRBV15; CDR3 DNA: TGTGCCACCAGCAGAGAGACAACAGGCCCCTCTGGAAACGCCGTATATTTT; CDR3 protein: CATSRETTGPSGNAVYF
J gene: TRBJ2-1; clone size: NA; CDR3 length: 14; D gene: TRBD2; V gene: TRBV7-9; CDR3 DNA: TGTGCCAGCAGCTTAACCGGGGGGGACAATGAGCAGTTCTTC; CDR3 protein: CASSLTGGDNEQFF
J gene: TRBJ2-3; clone size: NA; CDR3 length: 16; D gene: TRBD1; V gene: TRBV19; CDR3 DNA: TGTGCCAGTAGTATAGGAGTCGGGACAGACACAGATACGCAGTATTTT; CDR3 protein: CASSIGVGTDTDTQYF
J gene: TRBJ2-7; clone size: many; CDR3 length: 13; D gene: NA; V gene: TRBV11-2; CDR3 DNA: TGTGCCAGCAGCACCGACTTTTCCTACGAGCAGTACTTC; CDR3 protein: CASSTDFSYEQYF
J gene: TRBJ2-7; clone size: NA; CDR3 length: 13; D gene: NA; V gene: TRBV11-2; CDR3 DNA: TGTGCCAGCAGCTTAGGTGGGGGTGGCGAGCAGTACTTC; CDR3 protein: CASSLGGGGEQYF
J gene: TRBJ1-1; clone size: NA; CDR3 length: 16; D gene: NA; V gene: TRBV7-6; CDR3 DNA: TGCGCCAGCAGCTTGGAACAGGGAGGGGGGAACACTGAAGCTTTCTTT; CDR3 protein: CASSLEQGGGNTEAFF
J gene: TRBJ2-1; clone size: NA; CDR3 length: 10; D gene: NA; V gene: TRBV29-1; CDR3 DNA: TGCAGCGTGGCCGAGCGTGAGCAGTTCTTC; CDR3 protein: CSVAEREQFF
J gene: TRBJ1-6; clone size: NA; CDR3 length: 16; D gene: TRBD1; V gene: TRBV5-1; CDR3 DNA: TGCGCCAGCAGCTCGCCACCGGGACAGCTTAATTCACCCCTCCACTTT; CDR3 protein: CASSSPPGQLNSPLHF
J gene: TRBJ1-2; clone size: NA; CDR3 length: 15; D gene: NA; V gene: TRBV7-8; CDR3 DNA: TGTGCCAGCAGCTTAGGCGGGGGACTGAGCTATGGCTACACCTTC; CDR3 protein: CASSLGGGLSYGYTF
J gene: TRBJ2-5; clone size: NA; CDR3 length: 15; D gene: NA; V gene: TRBV28; CDR3 DNA: TGTGCCAGCAGCCCAACCGGGAGAACGGGAGAGACCCAGTACTTC; CDR3 protein: CASSPTGRTGETQYF
J gene: TRBJ1-2; clone size: NA; CDR3 length: 14; D gene: NA; V gene: TRBV7-9; CDR3 DNA: TGTGCCAGCAGCTCCTTACAGGGACTCTATGGCTACACCTTC; CDR3 protein: CASSSLQGLYGYTF
J gene: TRBJ2-5; clone size: many; CDR3 length: 15; D gene: NA; V gene: TRBV7-8; CDR3 DNA: TGTGCCAGCAGCCCCAATGGGGGGATACAAGAGACCCAGTACTTC; CDR3 protein: CASSPNGGIQETQYF
J gene: TRBJ1-1; clone size: NA; CDR3 length: 13; D gene: TRBD1; V gene: TRBV29-1; CDR3 DNA: TGCAGCTCGCGGACAGGTTCGAACACTGAAGCTTTCTTT; CDR3 protein: CSSRTGSNTEAFF
J gene: TRBJ1-1; clone size: NA; CDR3 length: 14; D gene: NA; V gene: TRBV10-3; CDR3 DNA: TGTGCCATCAGTGGAAAGGGAGGAGAAACTGAAGCTTTCTTT; CDR3 protein: CAISGKGGETEAFF
J gene: TRBJ2-7; clone size: NA; CDR3 length: 15; D gene: NA; V gene: TRBV9; CDR3 DNA: TGTGCCAGCAGCGCCAGTGGGCAGGCTGGCTACGAGCAGTACTTC; CDR3 protein: CASSASGQAGYEQYF
J gene: TRBJ1-1; clone size: many; CDR3 length: 13; D gene: NA; V gene: TRBV12-3/TRBV12-4; CDR3 DNA: TGTGCCAGCAGTGGCAGGGTGAACACTGAAGCTTTCTTT; CDR3 protein: CASSGRVNTEAFF
J gene: TRBJ1-2; clone size: NA; CDR3 length: 15; D gene: NA; V gene: TRBV4-1; CDR3 DNA: TGCGCCAGCAGCCAAGTGATTAGCGGGGCCTTGGGCTACACCTTC; CDR3 protein: CASSQVISGALGYTF
J gene: TRBJ2-7; clone size: NA; CDR3 length: 15; D gene: TRBD1; V gene: TRBV5-1; CDR3 DNA: TGCGCCAGCAGCTTGGGGGGACAGAGCTACTACGAGCAGTACTTC; CDR3 protein: CASSLGGQSYYEQYF
J gene: TRBJ2-5; clone size: NA; CDR3 length: 15; D gene: NA; V gene: TRBV20-1; CDR3 DNA: TGCAGTGCTAGAGATCTGGGGCAGATGCAAGAGACCCAGTACTTC; CDR3 protein: CSARDLGQMQETQYF
J gene: TRBJ2-7; clone size: many; CDR3 length: 16; D gene: NA; V gene: TRBV5-6; CDR3 DNA: TGTGCCAGCAACTTGGGCGGCGGGGGCCCTCCCTACGAGCAGTACTTC; CDR3 protein: CASNLGGGGPPYEQYF
J gene: TRBJ2-7; clone size: NA; CDR3 length: 11; D gene: NA; V gene: TRBV2; CDR3 DNA: TGTGCCAGCAGTGAGGTATACGAGCAGTACTTC; CDR3 protein: CASSEVYEQYF
J gene: TRBJ2-2; clone size: once; CDR3 length: 11; D gene: TRBD2; V gene: TRBV29-1; CDR3 DNA: TGCAGCGTACGGACTAGCGGGGAGCTGTTTTTT; CDR3 protein: CSVRTSGELFF
J gene: TRBJ1-6; clone size: few; CDR3 length: 15; D gene: NA; V gene: TRBV9; CDR3 DNA: TGTGCCAGCAGCGTATACGGGGGCAGAGGTTCACCCCTCCACTTT; CDR3 protein: CASSVYGGRGSPLHF
J gene: TRBJ2-7; clone size: many; CDR3 length: 15; D gene: NA; V gene: TRBV4-3; CDR3 DNA: TGCGCCAGCAGCCAAGATCAATGGGGGTGGTACGAGCAGTACTTC; CDR3 protein: CASSQDQWGWYEQYF
J gene: TRBJ2-3; clone size: NA; CDR3 length: 14; D gene: NA; V gene: TRBV7-2; CDR3 DNA: TGTGCCAGCAGCTTACAGGGAAGCACAGATACGCAGTATTTT; CDR3 protein: CASSLQGSTDTQYF
J gene: TRBJ1-1; clone size: once; CDR3 length: 13; D gene: NA; V gene: TRBV7-9; CDR3 DNA: TGTGCCAGCAGCTTAGTTGTGAGTACTGAAGCTTTCTTT; CDR3 protein: CASSLVVSTEAFF
J gene: TRBJ1-1; clone size: NA; CDR3 length: 15; D gene: TRBD1; V gene: TRBV28; CDR3 DNA: TGTGCCGGCAGTTCCCCCGGGACAGGGAACACTGAAGCTTTCTTT; CDR3 protein: CAGSSPGTGNTEAFF
J gene: TRBJ1-2; clone size: NA; CDR3 length: 15; D gene: NA; V gene: TRBV7-8; CDR3 DNA: TGTGCCAGCAGCTTTTCAGGACAATTGGACTATGGCTACACCTTC; CDR3 protein: CASSFSGQLDYGYTF
J gene: TRBJ2-1; clone size: NA; CDR3 length: 17; D gene: TRBD2; V gene: TRBV15; CDR3 DNA: TGTGCCACCAGCAAGGTTGGGGGGGAGTTTAGGTACAATGAGCAGTTCTTC; CDR3 protein: CATSKVGGEFRYNEQFF
J gene: TRBJ1-2; clone size: NA; CDR3 length: 15; D gene: NA; V gene: TRBV7-2; CDR3 DNA: TGTGCCAGCAGCTTAAACCCACCGGATAACTATGGCTACACCTTC; CDR3 protein: CASSLNPPDNYGYTF
J gene: TRBJ1-6; clone size: many; CDR3 length: 18; D gene: TRBD1; V gene: TRBV6-2/TRBV6-3; CDR3 DNA: TGTGCCAGCAGTTACTCGACCCCCGGGACAGGGTGGATATCACCCCTCCACTTT; CDR3 protein: CASSYSTPGTGWISPLHF
J gene: TRBJ2-1; clone size: NA; CDR3 length: 8; D gene: NA; V gene: TRBV5-8; CDR3 DNA: TGTGCCAGCAGCGCGCAGTTCTTC; CDR3 protein: CASSAQFF
J gene: TRBJ2-2; clone size: NA; CDR3 length: 13; D gene: NA; V gene: TRBV19; CDR3 DNA: TGTGCCAGTAGTATAGCCGGGGCCGGGGAGCTGTTTTTT; CDR3 protein: CASSIAGAGELFF
J gene: TRBJ1-2; clone size: once; CDR3 length: 17; D gene: NA; V gene: TRBV20-1; CDR3 DNA: TGCAGTGCTTCCCGGGGGGGAATTGAGGCGATGCGCCGAGGCTACACCTTC; CDR3 protein: CSASRGGIEAMRRGYTF
J gene: TRBJ2-5; clone size: NA; CDR3 length: 15; D gene: NA; V gene: TRBV6-2/TRBV6-3; CDR3 DNA: TGTGCCAGCAGCGAAATCGGACAGGCGGGGAACGGCCAGTACTTC; CDR3 protein: CASSEIGQAGNGQYF
J gene: TRBJ2-3; clone size: NA; CDR3 length: 15; D gene: TRBD2; V gene: TRBV10-3; CDR3 DNA: TGTGCCATCAGTTACCGAGCGGGGGGCATGGATACGCAGTATTTT; CDR3 protein: CAISYRAGGMDTQYF
J gene: TRBJ1-5; clone size: NA; CDR3 length: 11; D gene: NA; V gene: TRBV4-3; CDR3 DNA: TGCGCCAGCAGTCCGAATCAGCCCCAGCATTTT; CDR3 protein: CASSPNQPQHF
J gene: TRBJ2-7; clone size: NA; CDR3 length: 15; D gene: TRBD1; V gene: TRBV19; CDR3 DNA: TGTGCCAGTAGTATTTCGGGACAGGGTTCAAGCGAGCAGTACTTC; CDR3 protein: CASSISGQGSSEQYF
J gene: TRBJ2-7; clone size: NA; CDR3 length: 12; D gene: NA; V gene: TRBV19; CDR3 DNA: TGTGCCAGTAGCCCCTTTCGGGGCGAGCAGTACTTC; CDR3 protein: CASSPFRGEQYF
J gene: TRBJ2-7; clone size: NA; CDR3 length: 15; D gene: TRBD2; V gene: TRBV14; CDR3 DNA: TGTGCCAGCAGCCCTCTAGCGGGGGAGCGCTACGAGCAGTACTTC; CDR3 protein: CASSPLAGERYEQYF
J gene: TRBJ1-1; clone size: many; CDR3 length: 14; D gene: NA; V gene: TRBV29-1; CDR3 DNA: TGCAGCGTTGAAAGTCAGGGAGTGGGCACTGAAGCTTTCTTT; CDR3 protein: CSVESQGVGTEAFF
J gene: TRBJ2-7; clone size: NA; CDR3 length: 17; D gene: TRBD2; V gene: TRBV24-1; CDR3 DNA: TGTGCCACCAGTGGGGGACTAGCGGGCTCGAGCTCCTACGAGCAGTACTTC; CDR3 protein: CATSGGLAGSSSYEQYF
J gene: TRBJ1-1; clone size: many; CDR3 length: 15; D gene: NA; V gene: TRBV20-1; CDR3 DNA: TGCAGTGCTAGAGATTTTGACGGCATGAACACTGAAGCTTTCTTT; CDR3 protein: CSARDFDGMNTEAFF
J gene: TRBJ2-7; clone size: NA; CDR3 length: 12; D gene: TRBD2; V gene: TRBV10-3; CDR3 DNA: TGTGCCATCAAAGCGGGGGAGTACGAGCAGTACTTC; CDR3 protein: CAIKAGEYEQYF
J gene: TRBJ2-7; clone size: NA; CDR3 length: 14; D gene: TRBD1; V gene: TRBV7-2; CDR3 DNA: TGTGCCAGCAGCTTAGGGGGACAGTTCTACGAGCAGTACTTC; CDR3 protein: CASSLGGQFYEQYF
J gene: TRBJ1-5; clone size: NA; CDR3 length: 16; D gene: NA; V gene: TRBV13; CDR3 DNA: TGTGCCAGCAGCTTAGATGAAAGAAAGGGCAATCAGCCCCAGCATTTT; CDR3 protein: CASSLDERKGNQPQHF